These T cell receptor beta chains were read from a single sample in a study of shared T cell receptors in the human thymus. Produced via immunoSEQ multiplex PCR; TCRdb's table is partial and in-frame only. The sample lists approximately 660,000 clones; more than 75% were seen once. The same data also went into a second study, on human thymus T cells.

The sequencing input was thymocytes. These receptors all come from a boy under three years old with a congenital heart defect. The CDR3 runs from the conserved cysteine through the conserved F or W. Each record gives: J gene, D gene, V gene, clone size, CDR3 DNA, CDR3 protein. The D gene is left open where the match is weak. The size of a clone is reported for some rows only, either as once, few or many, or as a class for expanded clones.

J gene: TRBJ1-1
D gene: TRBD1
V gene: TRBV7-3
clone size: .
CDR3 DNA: TGTGCCAGCAGCCCGTTACAGGGGGGGACTGAAGCTTTCTTT
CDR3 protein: CASSPLQGGTEAFF

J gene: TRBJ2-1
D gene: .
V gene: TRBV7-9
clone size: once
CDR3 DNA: TGTGCCAGCAGCTGGGGGCCCAATGAGCAGTTCTTC
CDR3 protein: CASSWGPNEQFF

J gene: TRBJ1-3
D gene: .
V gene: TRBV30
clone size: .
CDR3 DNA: TGTGCCTGGAGGGTCCAGGGGTTGAGCTCTGGAAACACCATATATTTT
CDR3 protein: CAWRVQGLSSGNTIYF

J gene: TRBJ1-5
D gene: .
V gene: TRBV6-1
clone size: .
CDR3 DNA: TGTGCCAGCAGTGAGTGGGTAACCGGGATTTTAGGCAATCAGCCCCAGCATTTT
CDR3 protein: CASSEWVTGILGNQPQHF

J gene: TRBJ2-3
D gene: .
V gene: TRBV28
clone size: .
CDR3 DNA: TGTGCCAGCACCTATTCCGGATATGGGCGCCGAACCACAGATACGCAGTATTTT
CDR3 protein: CASTYSGYGRRTTDTQYF

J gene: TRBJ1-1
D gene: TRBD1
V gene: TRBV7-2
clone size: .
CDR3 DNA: TGTGCCAGCACTAAGGCCTGGGACAGGGACACTGAAGCTTTCTTT
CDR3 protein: CASTKAWDRDTEAFF

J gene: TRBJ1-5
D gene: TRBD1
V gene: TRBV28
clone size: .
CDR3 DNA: TGTGCCAGCAGTTCCCTTGTAGGACAGGGTCGGAATCAGCCCCAGCATTTT
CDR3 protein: CASSSLVGQGRNQPQHF

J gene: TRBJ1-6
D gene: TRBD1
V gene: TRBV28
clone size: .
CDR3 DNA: TGTGCCAGCAGTTTCGTAACAGGGGCTCCGAATTCACCCCTCCACTTT
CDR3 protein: CASSFVTGAPNSPLHF

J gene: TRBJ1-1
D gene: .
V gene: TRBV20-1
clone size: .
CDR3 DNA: TGCAGCCTGGAGTATGAAGCTTTCTTT
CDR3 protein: CSLEYEAFF

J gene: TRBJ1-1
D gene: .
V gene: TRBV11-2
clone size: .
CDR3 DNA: TGTGCCAGCAGCCCACCAGGAAGAAACACTGAAGCTTTCTTT
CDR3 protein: CASSPPGRNTEAFF

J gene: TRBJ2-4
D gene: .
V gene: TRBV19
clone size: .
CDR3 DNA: TGTGCCAGTAGTATAGCTGGGAGAGGGGCCAAAAACATTCAGTACTTC
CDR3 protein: CASSIAGRGAKNIQYF

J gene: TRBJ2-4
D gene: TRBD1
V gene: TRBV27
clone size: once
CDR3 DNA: TGTGCCAGCAGTCCGGACAGGGGGCCCTTCCGGGCCAAAAACATTCAGTACTTC
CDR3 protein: CASSPDRGPFRAKNIQYF

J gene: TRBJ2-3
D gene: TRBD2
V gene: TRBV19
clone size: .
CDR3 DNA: TGTGCCAGTAGTTCCCAAAGGACTAGCAAACCTAGCACAGATACGCAGTATTTT
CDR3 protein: CASSSQRTSKPSTDTQYF

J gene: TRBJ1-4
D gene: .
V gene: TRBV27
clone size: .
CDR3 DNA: TGTGCCAGCAGCCCCGTCGCGGTGGTGCTTGAAAAACTGTTTTTT
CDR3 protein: CASSPVAVVLEKLFF

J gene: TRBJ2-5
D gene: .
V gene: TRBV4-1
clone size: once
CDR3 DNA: TGCGCCAGCAGCCAAGAGACAGCGACTGAGACCCAGTACTTC
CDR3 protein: CASSQETATETQYF

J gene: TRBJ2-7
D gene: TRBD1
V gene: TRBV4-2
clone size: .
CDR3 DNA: TGTGCCAGCAGCACTGGGACAGGGGGTCTCTACGAGCAGTACTTC
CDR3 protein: CASSTGTGGLYEQYF

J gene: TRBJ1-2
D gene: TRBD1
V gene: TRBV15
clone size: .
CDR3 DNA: TGTGCCACCAGCAGAAGATCTGGGACAGGGGGTCCCAACTATGGCTACACCTTC
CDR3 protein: CATSRRSGTGGPNYGYTF

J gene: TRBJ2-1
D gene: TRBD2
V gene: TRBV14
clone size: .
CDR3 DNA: TGTGCCAGCAGCAACCGGACTAGCGGTCTCCACAATGAGCAGTTCTTC
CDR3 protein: CASSNRTSGLHNEQFF

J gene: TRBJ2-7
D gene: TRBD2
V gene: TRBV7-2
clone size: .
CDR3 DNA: TGTGCCAGCAGCTTTTTTGCTAGACTAGCGGGTGTCTACGAGCAGTACTTC
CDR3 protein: CASSFFARLAGVYEQYF

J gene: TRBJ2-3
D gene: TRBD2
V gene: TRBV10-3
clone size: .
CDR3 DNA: TGTGCCATCAGTGAGTCGATGACTAGCGGGAGGGCCACAGATACGCAGTATTTT
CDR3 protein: CAISESMTSGRATDTQYF

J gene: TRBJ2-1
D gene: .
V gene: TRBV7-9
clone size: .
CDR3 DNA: TGTGCCAGCAGCTTACCACACCTAGCAGACGGTTTCTACAATGAGCAGTTCTTC
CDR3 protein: CASSLPHLADGFYNEQFF

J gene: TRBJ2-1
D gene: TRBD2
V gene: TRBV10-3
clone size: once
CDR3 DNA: TGTGCCATCAGTGTGCTAGCGGGGACAATCAATGGGGTTGCCAATGAGCAGTTCTTC
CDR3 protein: CAISVLAGTINGVANEQFF

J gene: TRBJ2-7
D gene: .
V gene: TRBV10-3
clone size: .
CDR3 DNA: TGTGCCATCAGGTCGGGGGGCCGTCCGAACTACGAGCAGTACTTC
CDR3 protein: CAIRSGGRPNYEQYF

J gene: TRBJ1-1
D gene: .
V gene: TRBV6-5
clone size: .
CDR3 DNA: TGTGCCAGCAGCCACGGGGGGGCGAAGGACACTGAAGCTTTCTTT
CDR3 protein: CASSHGGAKDTEAFF

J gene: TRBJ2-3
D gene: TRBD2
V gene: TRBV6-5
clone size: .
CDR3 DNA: TGTGCCAGCAGTAAAAAGCGGGAGTGCACAGATACGCAGTATTTT
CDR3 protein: CASSKKRECTDTQYF

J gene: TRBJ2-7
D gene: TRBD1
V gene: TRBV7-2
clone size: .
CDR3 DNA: TGTGCCAGCACCTCACGACAGGGGCAGGGAGGCGAGCAGTACTTC
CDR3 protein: CASTSRQGQGGEQYF

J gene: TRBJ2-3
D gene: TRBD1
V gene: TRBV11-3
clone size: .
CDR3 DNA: TGTGCCAGCAGCTTAGGCCGGACAGGGTCGTCGGATACGCAGTATTTT
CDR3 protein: CASSLGRTGSSDTQYF

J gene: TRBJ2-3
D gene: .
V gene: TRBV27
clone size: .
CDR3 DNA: TGTGCCAGCAGTTTACGCGGAGGCACAGATACGCAGTATTTT
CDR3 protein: CASSLRGGTDTQYF

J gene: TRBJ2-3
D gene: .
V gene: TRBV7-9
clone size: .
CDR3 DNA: TGTGCCTCCTGCCCCCAGAGCACAGATACGCAGTATTTT
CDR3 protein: CASCPQSTDTQYF

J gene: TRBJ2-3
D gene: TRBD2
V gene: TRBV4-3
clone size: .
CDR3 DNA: TGCGCCAGCAGCCCAAGGGCGGGAGCAGATACGCAGTATTTT
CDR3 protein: CASSPRAGADTQYF

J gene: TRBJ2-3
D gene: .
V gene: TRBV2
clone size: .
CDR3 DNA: TGTGCCAGCAGCGGGGACAACACCACAGATACGCAGTATTTT
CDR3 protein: CASSGDNTTDTQYF

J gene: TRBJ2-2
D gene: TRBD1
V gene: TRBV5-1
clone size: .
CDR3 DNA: TGCGCCAGCAGCTCGGGACAGGCCACGAACACCGGGGAGCTGTTTTTT
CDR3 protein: CASSSGQATNTGELFF

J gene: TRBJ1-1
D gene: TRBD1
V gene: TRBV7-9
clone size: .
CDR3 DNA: TGTGCCAGCAGCTTAGGGGACAGGGAAGCTTTCTTT
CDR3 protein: CASSLGDREAFF

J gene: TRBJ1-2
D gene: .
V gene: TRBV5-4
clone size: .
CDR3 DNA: TGTGCCAGCAGCTTGGCCCGGGGAACCGTGTGGGGGCCCCATGGCTACACCTTC
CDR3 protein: CASSLARGTVWGPHGYTF

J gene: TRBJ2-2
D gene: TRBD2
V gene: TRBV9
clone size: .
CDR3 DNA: TGTGCCAGCAGCGTGGCAGGGGAACTAGCGGTTAACACCGGGGAGCTGTTTTTT
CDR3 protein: CASSVAGELAVNTGELFF

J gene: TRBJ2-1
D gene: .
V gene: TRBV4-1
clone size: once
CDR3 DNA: TGCGCCAGCAGCCAAGATCTTACAGGGCGGGAGACTAGGTACAATGAGCAGTTCTTC
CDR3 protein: CASSQDLTGRETRYNEQFF

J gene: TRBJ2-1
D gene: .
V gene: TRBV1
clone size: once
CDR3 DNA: TGCACCAGCAGCCAAGAGAAAGCTAGCGATAAGTTCTTC
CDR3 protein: CTSSQEKASDKFF

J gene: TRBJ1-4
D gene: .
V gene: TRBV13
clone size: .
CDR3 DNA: TGTGCCAGCAGACGACAGGCTAATGAAAAACTGTTTTTT
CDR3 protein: CASRRQANEKLFF

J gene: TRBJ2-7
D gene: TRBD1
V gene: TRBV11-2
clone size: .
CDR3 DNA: TGTGCCAGCAGCTTTATAGTGGGGACAGGGTTTTACGAGCAGTACTTC
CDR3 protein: CASSFIVGTGFYEQYF

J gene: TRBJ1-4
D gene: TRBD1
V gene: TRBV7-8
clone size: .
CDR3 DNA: TGTGCCAGCAGCTTAGTTGGGACAGAGAATGAAAAACTGTTTTTT
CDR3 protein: CASSLVGTENEKLFF

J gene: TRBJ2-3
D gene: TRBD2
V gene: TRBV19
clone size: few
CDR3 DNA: TGTGCCAGTAGTATAGTCGGGAGGGGGTCCGATACGCAGTATTTT
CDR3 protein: CASSIVGRGSDTQYF

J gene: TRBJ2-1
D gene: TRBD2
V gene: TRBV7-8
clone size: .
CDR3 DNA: TGTGCCAGCAGCTTAGAGCGGGAGGGGACTACCTACAATGAGCAGTTCTTC
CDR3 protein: CASSLEREGTTYNEQFF

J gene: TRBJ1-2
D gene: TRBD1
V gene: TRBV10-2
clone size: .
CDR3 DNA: TGCGCCTGCCTGGGACAGCGACACCACTATGGCTACACCTTC
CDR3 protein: CACLGQRHHYGYTF

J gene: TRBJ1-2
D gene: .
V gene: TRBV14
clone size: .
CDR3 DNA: TGTGCCAGCAGCCAACAAAACAGGGTCCGTAACTATGGCTACACCTTC
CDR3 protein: CASSQQNRVRNYGYTF

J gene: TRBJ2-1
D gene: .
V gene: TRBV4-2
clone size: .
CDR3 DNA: TGTGCCAGCAGCCCCTACAGCTCCTACAATGAGCAGTTCTTC
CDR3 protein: CASSPYSSYNEQFF

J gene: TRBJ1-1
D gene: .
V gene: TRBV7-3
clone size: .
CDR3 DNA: TGTGCCAGCAGCTTAGCGGGAAGGGGCACTGAAGCTTTCTTT
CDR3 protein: CASSLAGRGTEAFF

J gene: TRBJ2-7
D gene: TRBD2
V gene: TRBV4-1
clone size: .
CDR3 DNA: TGCGCCAGCAGCCAATTCCAGCGGGAGTACAACGAGCAGTACTTC
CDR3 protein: CASSQFQREYNEQYF

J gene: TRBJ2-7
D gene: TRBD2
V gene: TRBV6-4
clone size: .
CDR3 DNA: TGTGCCAGCAGTGACTCTCGGGAGGGCCTTTCCTACGAGCAGTACTTC
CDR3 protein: CASSDSREGLSYEQYF

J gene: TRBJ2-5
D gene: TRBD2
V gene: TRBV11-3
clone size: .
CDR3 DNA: TGTGCCAGCAGCTTAGGGGACGCGGGAGGGCAAGAGACCCAGTACTTC
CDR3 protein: CASSLGDAGGQETQYF

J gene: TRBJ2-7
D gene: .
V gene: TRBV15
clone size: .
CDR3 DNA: TGTGCCACCAGCAGAGATCCCGGGGACGAGCAGTACTTC
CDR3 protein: CATSRDPGDEQYF